This TCR beta chain stems from a study of a mutant IDH1 vaccine in newly diagnosed glioma. The V and J ends lost 2 bases and 7 bases respectively, with 14 bases between them. The CDR3 spans 14 residues. Germline V gene data show CDR1 as GTSNPN and CDR2 as SVGIG (reference sequence). Measured with immunoSEQ multiplex PCR; TCRdb has only the in-frame clones, and not every one. The sample comprises tens of thousands of clones, under 80% of which are singletons, and less than 9.5% rests with the top ten. Time point reported: baseline, week 1 (first vaccination visit). Treatment meaning: pre-vaccination baseline after standard-of-care therapy. Only one count was recorded for this clone.

The source of this sequence is a man aged 35-49 years with glioma. Some clones in this sample may be carry-over from other donors' samples. The chain joins TRBV30 to TRBJ2-2, with D perhaps TRBD2 (7 bases). Sequenced here: PBMCs, sampled from a glioma patient treated with radiotherapy, temozolomide or both. The CDR3 region has the DNA TGTGCCTGGAGTAGGGGGGGGGTTGGCGGGGAGCTGTTTTTT. It yields the protein CAWSRGGVGGELFF.